These 20 T cell receptor beta chains were sequenced from one sample in a study of control samples from healthy donors and cancer patients (dated by TCRdb to the early 2020s). Libraries were made using the immunoSEQ multiplex PCR assay. TCRdb's version of the immuneACCESS table is confined to in-frame rearrangements and falls short of the full clone set. An unresolved V gene accounts for under half of the shortfall where checked; the remainder is of unknown origin. Counted in this sample were some 140,000 clones; over 85% of them appeared once. 10% to 12% of the sample belongs to the ten largest clones. Sequenced sample: blood. The receptors shown here come from a man younger than 45 in good health.

The chain links TRBV13 to TRBJ2-5; no definite D call. The germline V gene encodes CDR1 PRHDT and CDR2 FYEKMQ (reference sequence). V lost 3 bases, J lost 5 bases, and 10 bases lay in between. This CDR3 has 13 amino acids. The CDR3 region is CASSFFVWETQYF. The CDR3 nucleotides read TGTGCCAGCAGCTTCTTCGTTTGGGAGACCCAGTACTTC.

V gene TRBV30 combines with J gene TRBJ2-2; TRBD1 aligns across 10 bases. The CDR3 runs 14 residues. Germline V gives CDR1 GTSNPN, CDR2 SVGIG (reference sequence). V lost 8 bases, J lost 6 bases, and 9 bases stayed unmatched. The CDR3 coding sequence is TGTGCCGGAGTCGACAGGGGGCGAGCCGGGGAGCTGTTTTTT. This translates into CAGVDRGRAGELFF.

This chain uses TRBV15 with TRBJ1-3; no clear D. CDR1 and CDR2 (germline): LNHNV, YYDKDF (reference sequence). V lost 3 bases and J 0 bases, leaving 9 bases between the germline ends. This CDR3 has 15 amino acids. The CDR3 here is CATSRGGSSGNTIYF. The CDR3 region has the DNA TGTGCCACCAGCAGGGGAGGGAGCTCTGGAAACACCATATATTTT.

The V gene is TRBV10-3, the J gene TRBJ1-2, with a tentative D call TRBD1 (5 bases). V gave up 8 bases and J gave up 5 bases, with 24 bases separating them. The germline V gene encodes CDR1 ENHRY and CDR2 SYGVKD. The CDR3 has 16 amino acids. The CDR3: CAIADEPGPARYGYTF. CDR3 nucleotides: TGTGCCATCGCTGATGAGCCGGGACCAGCGAGGTATGGCTACACCTTC.

The chain joins TRBV6-5 to TRBJ2-3, with TRBD2 matching 15 bases. The germline gives CDR1 MNHEY, CDR2 SVGAGI. Trimming removed 6 bases from V and 4 bases from J; junction bases left unmatched: 2. The CDR3 length is 15 residues. CDR3 nucleotide sequence: TGTGCCAGCAGGGGACTAGCGGGAGGCGCAGATACGCAGTATTTT. Residues: CASRGLAGGADTQYF.

The rearrangement links TRBV14 to TRBJ1-6, with D possibly TRBD1 on 6 matching bases. The CDR3 has 18 residues. Between the trimmed V and J ends, which lost 0 bases and 9 bases, there was a span of 21 bases. Germline V CDR1 and CDR2: SGHDN, FVKESK. This chain's CDR3 is CASSQDLLGAGAGSPLHF. DNA of the CDR3: TGTGCCAGCAGCCAAGATCTTTTGGGGGCAGGGGCCGGTTCACCCCTCCACTTT.

This sequence joins TRBV19 and TRBJ2-7, with 10 bases that match TRBD2. The CDR3 is 16 residues long. Trimming cost V 4 bases and J 2 bases; bases outside gene matches: 8. CDR1 and CDR2 (germline): LNHDA, SQIVND (reference sequence). CDR3 region: CASSTSLAGATYEQYF. The CDR3 coding sequence is TGTGCCAGTAGTACCTCTCTAGCGGGAGCGACCTACGAGCAGTACTTC.

CDR3 protein: CASSLFQDKSSYNEQFF. The CDR3 DNA follows: TGTGCCAGCAGCTTATTCCAGGATAAAAGCTCCTACAATGAGCAGTTCTTC. The J gene is TRBJ2-1, the V gene TRBV7-6; D is undetermined. This CDR3 has 17 amino acids. The ends were cut back, 2 bases at V and 0 bases at J, with 14 bases in the middle. The germline CDR1 and CDR2 sequences are SGHVS and FNYEAQ.

The rearrangement links TRBV10-2 to TRBJ2-3; 9 bases align to TRBD2. Germline CDR1 reads WSHSY; CDR2 reads SAAADI. The V gene end was trimmed by 0 bases and the J gene end by 3 bases; junction bases not matched to a gene: 4. This CDR3 has 16 amino acids. In DNA, the CDR3 is TGCGCCAGCAGTGAGTCTAGCGGGAGCATGACAGATACGCAGTATTTT. It specifies CASSESSGSMTDTQYF.

The genes are TRBV7-2 and TRBJ1-3, with 8 bases lining up with TRBD1. This CDR3 contains 14 residues. V shed 4 bases and J 8 bases; nucleotides not matched to a gene: 7. Germline CDR1 is SGHTA and CDR2 is FQGNSA. The CDR3 loop reads CASSSRTGLHTIYF. The DNA of the CDR3 is TGTGCCAGCAGCTCAAGGACAGGGTTACACACCATATATTTT.

The rearrangement joins TRBV2 to TRBJ2-2; TRBD2 aligns across 9 bases. The CDR3 has 15 amino acids. The V segment lost 4 bases and the J segment 0 bases; nucleotides outside the gene matches: 0. Looked up from germline, CDR1 is SNHLY and CDR2 is FYNNEI. In DNA, the CDR3 is TGTGCCAGCAGTGGCGGGGGGGCGAACACCGGGGAGCTGTTTTTT. Residues: CASSGGGANTGELFF.

CDR3 loop: CSVEGLSSTDTQYF. For the CDR3, the DNA is TGCAGCGTTGAAGGGCTGTCTAGCACAGATACGCAGTATTTT. This chain links TRBV29-1 with TRBJ2-3; D remains unclear. With 1 base removed from V and 0 bases from J, the gap between germline ends came to 8 bases. Germline V lookup: CDR1 SQVTM, CDR2 ANQGSEA. This CDR3 is 14 amino acids long.

Notes on this clone: At one of its ends the junction is not consistent with the germline gene, which may arise from a read error. The V and J genes are TRBV20-1 and TRBJ2-1; the D gene could be TRBD1 or TRBD2 (5 bases each). The germline gives CDR1 DFQATT, CDR2 SNEGSKA (reference sequence). This CDR3 is 11 amino acids long. CDR3 amino acids: CSARGVNEQFF. CDR3 DNA sequence: TGCAGTGCAAGAGGGGTAAATGAGCAGTTCTTC.

The chain links TRBV13 to TRBJ1-2; D perhaps matches TRBD1 (6 bases). The germline V gene encodes CDR1 PRHDT and CDR2 FYEKMQ (reference sequence). V was trimmed by 3 bases and J by 5 bases, leaving 10 bases between them. The CDR3 loop spans 13 amino acids. The CDR3 sequence is CASSFTGWYGYTF. The CDR3 DNA sequence: TGTGCCAGCAGCTTCACAGGGTGGTATGGCTACACCTTC.

The table lists this clone with a count of one. The V gene is TRBV19, the J gene TRBJ2-7, with D tentatively TRBD2 (5 bases). Trimming stripped 5 bases from V and 2 bases from J, with 10 bases between. This CDR3 comprises 13 residues. CDR1 is LNHDA and CDR2 is SQIVND in the germline V gene (reference sequence). CDR3 sequence (DNA): TGTGCCAGTAGTTCAGCGGTTACCTACGAGCAGTACTTC. Translated, it gives CASSSAVTYEQYF.

The rearrangement joins TRBV11-3 to TRBJ1-5; a weak D match, TRBD1 (5 bases). The V gene lost 5 bases and the J gene lost 9 bases, with 20 bases spanning the gap. The CDR3 is 15 amino acids. In germline, CDR1 is SGHNT, CDR2 YENEEA. CDR3 amino acids: CASSPVVRGFRPQHF. DNA for the CDR3: TGTGCCAGCAGCCCCGTAGTTCGGGGGTTTCGGCCCCAGCATTTT.

The J gene is TRBJ2-5, the V gene TRBV10-3; TRBD2 agrees at 11 bases. The CDR3 is 17 residues long. V shed 0 bases and J 2 bases; nucleotides not matched to a gene: 5. Germline V gene data show CDR1 as ENHRY and CDR2 as SYGVKD. The CDR3 DNA reads as TGTGCCATCAGTGAGTCGATCGCTAGCGGGAGGCAAGAGACCCAGTACTTC. Residues: CAISESIASGRQETQYF.

This chain joins TRBV6-5 and TRBJ2-3; no definite D call. Trimming took 2 bases from V and 0 from J, leaving 9 bases between them. Looked up from germline, CDR1 is MNHEY and CDR2 is SVGAGI. CDR3 length: 15 amino acids. The CDR3 sequence: CASSYDTDSTDTQYF. CDR3 bases: TGTGCCAGCAGTTACGATACAGATAGCACAGATACGCAGTATTTT.

The V gene is TRBV11-3, the J gene TRBJ2-3, with no clear D. There are 12 residues in the CDR3. Germline V lookup: CDR1 SGHNT, CDR2 YENEEA. V gave up 5 bases and J gave up 6 bases, with 9 bases separating them. The CDR3 is CASSRRWDTQYF. The CDR3 DNA sequence: TGTGCCAGCAGCCGAAGATGGGATACGCAGTATTTT.

This rearrangement joins TRBV5-4 to TRBJ2-5, with TRBD2 identical over 9 bases. J was trimmed by 5 bases and V by 0 bases; bases with no gene match: 2. CDR1 SGHNT and CDR2 YYREEE come from the germline V gene (reference sequence). The length of the CDR3 is 14 residues. In DNA form, the CDR3 reads TGTGCCAGCAGCTTGGGGGGACTAGCCGAGACCCAGTACTTC. It encodes CASSLGGLAETQYF.